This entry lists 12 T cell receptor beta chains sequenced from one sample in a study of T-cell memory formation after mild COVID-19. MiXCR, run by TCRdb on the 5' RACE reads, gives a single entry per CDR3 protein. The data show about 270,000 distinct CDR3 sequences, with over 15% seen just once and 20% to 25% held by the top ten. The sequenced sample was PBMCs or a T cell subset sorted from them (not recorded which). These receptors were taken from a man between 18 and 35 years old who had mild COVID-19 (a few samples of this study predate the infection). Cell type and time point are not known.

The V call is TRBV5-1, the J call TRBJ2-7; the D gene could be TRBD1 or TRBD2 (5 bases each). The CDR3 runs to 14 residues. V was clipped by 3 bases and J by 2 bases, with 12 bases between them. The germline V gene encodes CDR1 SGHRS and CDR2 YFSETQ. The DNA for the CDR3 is TGCGCCAGCAGCTCCCGGGACCGAGCCTACGAGCAGTACTTC. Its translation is CASSSRDRAYEQYF.

This chain's CDR3 is CASSASGSSYNEQFF. DNA of the CDR3: TGTGCCAGCAGCGCCTCAGGAAGCTCCTACAATGAGCAGTTCTTC. V is TRBV9 and J is TRBJ2-1; no clear D. Germline-derived CDR1 and CDR2 are SGDLS and YYNGEE. V was trimmed by 3 bases and J by 0 bases, leaving 10 bases between them. CDR3 length equals 15 residues.

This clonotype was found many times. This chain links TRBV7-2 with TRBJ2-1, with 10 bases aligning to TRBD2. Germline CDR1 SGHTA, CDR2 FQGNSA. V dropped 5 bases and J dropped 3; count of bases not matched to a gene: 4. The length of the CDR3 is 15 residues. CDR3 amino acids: CASSHLAGVYNEQFF. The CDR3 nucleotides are TGTGCCAGCAGCCATCTAGCGGGAGTCTACAATGAGCAGTTCTTC.

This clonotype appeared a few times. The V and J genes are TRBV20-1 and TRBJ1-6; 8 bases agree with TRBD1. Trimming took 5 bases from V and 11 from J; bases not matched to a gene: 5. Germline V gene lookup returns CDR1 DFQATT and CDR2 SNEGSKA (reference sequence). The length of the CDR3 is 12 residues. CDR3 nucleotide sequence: TGCAGTGCTCGGGGACAGGAGGCACCCCTCCACTTT. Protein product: CSARGQEAPLHF.

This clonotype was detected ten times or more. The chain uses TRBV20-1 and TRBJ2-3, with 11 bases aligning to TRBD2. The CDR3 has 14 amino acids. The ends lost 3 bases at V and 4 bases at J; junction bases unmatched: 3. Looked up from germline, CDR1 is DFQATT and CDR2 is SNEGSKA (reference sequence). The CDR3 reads CSASDSGGADTQYF. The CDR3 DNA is TGCAGTGCTAGTGATAGCGGGGGGGCAGATACGCAGTATTTT.

The CDR3 protein is CASSFDGVYGYTF. The CDR3 region has the DNA TGTGCCAGCAGCTTTGACGGAGTCTATGGCTACACCTTC. The chain couples TRBV7-2 to TRBJ1-2; D gene uncertain. The CDR3 runs 13 residues. Germline-derived CDR1 and CDR2 are SGHTA and FQGNSA. Trimming cost V 3 bases and J 4 bases, with 9 bases left between them.

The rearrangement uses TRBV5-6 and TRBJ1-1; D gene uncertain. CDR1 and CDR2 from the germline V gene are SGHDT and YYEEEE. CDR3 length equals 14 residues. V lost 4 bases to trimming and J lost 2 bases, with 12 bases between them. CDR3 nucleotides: TGTGCCAGCAGCCATATGACGGTCAACACTGAAGCTTTCTTT. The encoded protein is CASSHMTVNTEAFF. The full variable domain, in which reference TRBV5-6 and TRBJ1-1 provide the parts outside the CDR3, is DAGVTQSPTHLIKTRGQQVTLRCSPKSGHDTVSWYQQALGQGPQFIFQYYEEEERQRGNFPDRFSGHQFPNYSSELNVNALLLGDSALYLCASSHMTVNTEAFFGQGTRLTVV.

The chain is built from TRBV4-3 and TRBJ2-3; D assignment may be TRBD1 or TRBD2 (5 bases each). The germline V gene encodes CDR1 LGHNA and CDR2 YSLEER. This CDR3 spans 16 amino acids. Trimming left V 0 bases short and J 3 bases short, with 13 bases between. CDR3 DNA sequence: TGCGCCAGCAGCCAAGAGGGGGTCGGGTTTACAGATACGCAGTATTTT. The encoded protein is CASSQEGVGFTDTQYF.

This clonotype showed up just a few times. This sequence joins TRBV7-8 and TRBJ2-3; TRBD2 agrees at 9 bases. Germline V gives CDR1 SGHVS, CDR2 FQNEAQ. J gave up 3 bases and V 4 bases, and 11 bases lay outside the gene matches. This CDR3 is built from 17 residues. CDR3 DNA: TGTGCCAGCAGCTCCAAGCGGGGGGCGCCTGTGACAGATACGCAGTATTTT. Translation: CASSSKRGAPVTDTQYF.

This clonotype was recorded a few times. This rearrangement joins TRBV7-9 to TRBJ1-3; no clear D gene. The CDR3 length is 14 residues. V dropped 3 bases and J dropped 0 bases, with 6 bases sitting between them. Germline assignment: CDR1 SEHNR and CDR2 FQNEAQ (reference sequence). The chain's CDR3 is CASSFGVSGNTIYF. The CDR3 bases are TGTGCCAGCAGCTTCGGGGTCTCTGGAAACACCATATATTTT.

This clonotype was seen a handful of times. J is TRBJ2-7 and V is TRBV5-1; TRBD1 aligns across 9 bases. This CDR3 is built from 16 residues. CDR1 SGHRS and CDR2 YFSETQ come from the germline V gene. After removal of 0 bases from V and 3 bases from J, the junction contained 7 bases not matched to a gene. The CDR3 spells CASSLDPGQGYYEQYV. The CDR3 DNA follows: TGCGCCAGCAGCTTGGATCCGGGACAGGGCTACTACGAGCAGTACGTC.

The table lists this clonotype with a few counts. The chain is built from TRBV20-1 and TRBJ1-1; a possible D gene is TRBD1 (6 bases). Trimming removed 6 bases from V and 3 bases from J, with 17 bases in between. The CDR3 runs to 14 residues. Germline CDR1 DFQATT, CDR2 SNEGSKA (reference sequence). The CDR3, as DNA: TGCAGTGCCCGCCCGACAGGCTGGGACACTGAAGCTTTCTTT. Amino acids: CSARPTGWDTEAFF.